The TCR beta chain under discussion was sequenced for a study of early T cells in non-severe SARS-CoV-2 infection. From the 5' RACE reads, TCRdb called clonotypes with MiXCR, one entry per CDR3 protein. Of fewer than 65,000 distinct CDR3 sequences detected, roughly 8.8% appear once; the ten largest clones hold 1.2%. The CDR3 has 14 amino acids. CDR1 and CDR2 (germline): SGHNT, YYREEE (reference sequence). Trimming removed 5 bases at V and 1 base at J, with 11 bases between. General observations from the study: Reliance on VDJdb matching favored anti-spike CD8 responses; private and CD4 specificities were missed.

This clonotype has only a few counts. No antigen is known for it. The sample taken for sequencing was whole blood. The receptor was isolated from an adult who was a healthcare worker with PCR-confirmed SARS-CoV-2 infection or an uninfected control (not recorded which). This chain uses TRBV5-4 with TRBJ2-3; D remains ambiguous. Written as DNA, the CDR3 is TGTGCCAGCAGGATCGGTTACGGCACAGATACGCAGTATTTT. Translating it yields CASRIGYGTDTQYF.